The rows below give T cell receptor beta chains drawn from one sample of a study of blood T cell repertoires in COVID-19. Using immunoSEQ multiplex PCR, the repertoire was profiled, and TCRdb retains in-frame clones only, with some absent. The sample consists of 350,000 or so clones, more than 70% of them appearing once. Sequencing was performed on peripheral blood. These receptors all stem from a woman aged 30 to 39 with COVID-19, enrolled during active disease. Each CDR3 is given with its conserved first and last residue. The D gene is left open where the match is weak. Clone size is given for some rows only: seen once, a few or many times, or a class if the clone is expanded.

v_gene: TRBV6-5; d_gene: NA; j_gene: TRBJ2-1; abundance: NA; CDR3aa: CASISTENSYNEQFF; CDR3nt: TGTGCCAGCATCTCGACAGAGAACTCCTACAATGAGCAGTTCTTC
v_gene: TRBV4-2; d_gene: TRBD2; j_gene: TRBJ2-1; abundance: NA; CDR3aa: CASSPNLAGGRYEQFF; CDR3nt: TGTGCCAGCAGCCCAAACTTAGCGGGAGGTAGGTATGAGCAGTTCTTC
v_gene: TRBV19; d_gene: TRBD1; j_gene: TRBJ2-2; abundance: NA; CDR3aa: CASSIRTGGPGELFF; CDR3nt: TGTGCCAGTAGTATCAGGACAGGGGGCCCCGGGGAGCTGTTTTTT
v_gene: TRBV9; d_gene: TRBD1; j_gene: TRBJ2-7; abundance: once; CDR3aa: CASSVEDRAGNEQYF; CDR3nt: TGTGCCAGCAGCGTAGAGGACAGGGCGGGTAACGAGCAGTACTTC
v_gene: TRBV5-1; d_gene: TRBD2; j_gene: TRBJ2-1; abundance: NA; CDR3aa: CASSLLSGGFHNEQFF; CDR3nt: TGCGCCAGCAGCTTGTTGTCGGGAGGGTTTCACAATGAGCAGTTCTTC
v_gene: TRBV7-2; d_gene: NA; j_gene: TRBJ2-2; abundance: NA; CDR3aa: CASSKLANTGELFF; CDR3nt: TGTGCCAGCAGCAAACTCGCGAACACCGGGGAGCTGTTTTTT
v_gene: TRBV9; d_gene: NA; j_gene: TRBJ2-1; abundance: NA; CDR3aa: CASSVVGGSYNEQFF; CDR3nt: TGTGCCAGCAGCGTAGTGGGGGGCTCCTACAATGAGCAGTTCTTC
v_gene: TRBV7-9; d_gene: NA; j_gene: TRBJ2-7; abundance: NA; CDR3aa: CASSLGLGTREEQYF; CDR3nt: TGTGCCAGCAGCTTAGGGTTGGGGACCCGGGAGGAGCAGTACTTC
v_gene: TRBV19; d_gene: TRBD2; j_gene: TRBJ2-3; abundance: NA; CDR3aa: CASSDPTSGYTDTQYF; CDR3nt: TGTGCCAGTAGTGACCCGACTAGCGGATACACAGATACGCAGTATTTT
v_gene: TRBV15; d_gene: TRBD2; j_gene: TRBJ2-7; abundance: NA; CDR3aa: CATSAGGGRSYEQYF; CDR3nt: TGTGCCACCAGCGCCGGGGGGGGGAGATCCTACGAGCAGTACTTC
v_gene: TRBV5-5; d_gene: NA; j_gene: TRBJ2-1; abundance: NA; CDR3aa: CASSLGPGIYNEQFF; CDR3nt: TGTGCCAGCAGCTTAGGACCAGGGATCTACAATGAGCAGTTCTTC
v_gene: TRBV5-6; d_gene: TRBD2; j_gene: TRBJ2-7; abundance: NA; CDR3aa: CASSLMKLGGTYEQYF; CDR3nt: TGTGCCAGCAGCTTGATGAAGCTGGGGGGGACCTACGAGCAGTACTTC
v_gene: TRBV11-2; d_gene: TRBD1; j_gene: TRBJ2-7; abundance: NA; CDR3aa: CASSSNRGRGEQYF; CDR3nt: TGTGCCAGCAGCTCGAACAGGGGGAGAGGGGAGCAGTACTTC
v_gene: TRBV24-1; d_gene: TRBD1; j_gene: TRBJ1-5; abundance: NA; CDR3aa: CATSDHRTGDNQPQHF; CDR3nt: TGTGCCACCAGTGACCACCGGACAGGAGATAATCAGCCCCAGCATTTT
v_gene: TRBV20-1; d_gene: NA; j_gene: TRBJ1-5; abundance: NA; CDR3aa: CSASLSDQPQHF; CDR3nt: TGCAGTGCTAGTTTATCCGATCAGCCCCAGCATTTT
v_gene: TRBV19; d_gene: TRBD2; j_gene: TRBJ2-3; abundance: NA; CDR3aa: CASSIGAGGTDTQYF; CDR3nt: TGTGCCAGTAGTATTGGAGCGGGAGGCACAGATACGCAGTATTTT
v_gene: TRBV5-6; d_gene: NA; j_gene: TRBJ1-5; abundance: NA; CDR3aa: CASSPREQGLNQPQHF; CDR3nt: TGTGCCAGCAGCCCCCGGGAGCAGGGCCTCAATCAGCCCCAGCATTTT
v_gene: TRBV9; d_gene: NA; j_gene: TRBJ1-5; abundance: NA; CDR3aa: CASASTVTDQPQHF; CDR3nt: TGTGCCAGCGCTTCGACAGTAACGGATCAGCCCCAGCATTTT
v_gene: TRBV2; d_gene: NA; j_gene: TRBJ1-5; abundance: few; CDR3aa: CASSEGASQPQHF; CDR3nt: TGTGCCAGCAGTGAAGGGGCCAGCCAGCCCCAGCATTTT
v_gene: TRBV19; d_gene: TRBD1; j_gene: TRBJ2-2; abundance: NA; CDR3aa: CASSKQGRNTGELFF; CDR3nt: TGTGCCAGTAGTAAACAGGGGCGTAACACCGGGGAGCTGTTTTTT
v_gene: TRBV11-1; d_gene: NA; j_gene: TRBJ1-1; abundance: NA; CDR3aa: CASSSRLLADTEAFF; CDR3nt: TGTGCCAGCAGCTCGCGACTTTTGGCAGACACTGAAGCTTTCTTT
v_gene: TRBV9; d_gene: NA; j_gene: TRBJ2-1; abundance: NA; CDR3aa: CASSVEVSSYNEQFF; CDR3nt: TGTGCCAGCAGCGTAGAAGTTAGCTCCTACAATGAGCAGTTCTTC
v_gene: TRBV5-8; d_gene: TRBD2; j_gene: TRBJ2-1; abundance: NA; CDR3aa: CASSWGTSGNEQFF; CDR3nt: TGTGCCAGCAGCTGGGGGACTAGCGGCAATGAGCAGTTCTTC
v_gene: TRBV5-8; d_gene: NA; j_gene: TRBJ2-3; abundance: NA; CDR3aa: CASSARTTGTDTQYF; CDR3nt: TGTGCCAGCAGCGCCAGGACAACCGGCACAGATACGCAGTATTTT
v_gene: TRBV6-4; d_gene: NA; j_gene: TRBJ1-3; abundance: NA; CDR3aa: CASTLDRPEFSGNTIYF; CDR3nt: TGTGCCAGCACCCTCGACAGGCCCGAATTCTCTGGAAACACCATATATTTT
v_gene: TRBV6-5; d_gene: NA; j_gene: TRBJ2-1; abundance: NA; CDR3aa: CASSYIAGSNEQFF; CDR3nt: TGTGCCAGCAGTTACATAGCAGGGTCAAATGAGCAGTTCTTC
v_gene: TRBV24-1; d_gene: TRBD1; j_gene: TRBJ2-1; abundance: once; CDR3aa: CATSDLGQGLEQFF; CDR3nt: TGTGCCACCAGTGATTTGGGACAGGGGCTTGAGCAGTTCTTC
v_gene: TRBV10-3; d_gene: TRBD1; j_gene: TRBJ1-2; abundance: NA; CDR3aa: CATQTTGTGFQANYGYTF; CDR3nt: TGTGCCACACAGACGACCGGGACAGGCTTCCAAGCTAACTATGGCTACACCTTC
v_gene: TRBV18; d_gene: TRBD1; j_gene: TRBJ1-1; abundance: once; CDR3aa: CASSPTRGQRNTEAFF; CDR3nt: TGTGCCAGCTCTCCAACCCGGGGACAGAGGAACACTGAAGCTTTCTTT
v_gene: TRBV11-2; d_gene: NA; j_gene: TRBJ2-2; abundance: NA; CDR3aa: CASGGLRENTGELFF; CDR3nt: TGTGCCAGCGGGGGCCTCCGGGAAAACACCGGGGAGCTGTTTTTT
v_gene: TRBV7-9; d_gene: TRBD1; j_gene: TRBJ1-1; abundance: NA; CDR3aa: CASSLAQGGRTEAFF; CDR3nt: TGTGCCAGCAGCTTAGCGCAAGGGGGCCGTACTGAAGCTTTCTTT
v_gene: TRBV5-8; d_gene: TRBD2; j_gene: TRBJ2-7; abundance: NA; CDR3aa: CASRGSGVSYEQYF; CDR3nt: TGTGCCAGCCGGGGTAGCGGGGTCTCCTACGAGCAGTACTTC
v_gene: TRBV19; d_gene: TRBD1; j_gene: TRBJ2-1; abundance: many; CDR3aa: CASREGQGLLF; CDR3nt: TGTGCCAGTAGGGAGGGACAGGGGTTACTCTTC
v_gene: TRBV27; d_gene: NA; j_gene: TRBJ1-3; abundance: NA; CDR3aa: CASSPLTAGNTIYF; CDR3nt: TGTGCCAGCAGTCCCTTGACAGCTGGAAACACCATATATTTT
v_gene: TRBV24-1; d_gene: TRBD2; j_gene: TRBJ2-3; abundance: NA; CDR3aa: CATSDLPRELAERADTQYF; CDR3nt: TGTGCCACCAGTGATTTGCCACGGGAGCTAGCGGAGAGGGCGGATACGCAGTATTTT
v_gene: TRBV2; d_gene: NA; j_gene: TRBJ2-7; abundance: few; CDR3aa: CAIQGLSYEQYF; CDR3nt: TGTGCCATCCAGGGCCTCTCCTACGAGCAGTACTTC
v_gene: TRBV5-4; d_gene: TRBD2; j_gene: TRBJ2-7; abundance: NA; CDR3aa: CASSSSGLAGGAYEQYF; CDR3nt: TGTGCCAGCAGCAGCTCGGGACTAGCGGGAGGCGCCTACGAGCAGTACTTC
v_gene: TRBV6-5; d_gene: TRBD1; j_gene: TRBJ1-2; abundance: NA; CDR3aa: CASTRTGTGYGYTF; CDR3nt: TGTGCCAGCACCAGGACAGGGACGGGCTATGGCTACACCTTC
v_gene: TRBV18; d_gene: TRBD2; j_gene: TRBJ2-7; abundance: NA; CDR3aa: CASSSPSTSGRDEQYF; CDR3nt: TGTGCCAGCTCCTCCCCTTCTACTAGCGGGAGGGACGAGCAGTACTTC
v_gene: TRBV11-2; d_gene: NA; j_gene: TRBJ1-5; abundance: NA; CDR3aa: CASSLAGDQPQHF; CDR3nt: TGTGCCAGCAGCTTAGCCGGTGATCAGCCCCAGCATTTT
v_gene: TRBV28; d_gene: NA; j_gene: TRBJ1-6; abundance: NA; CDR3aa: CASRAGTPQVRRQALHF; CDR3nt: TGTGCCAGCAGGGCCGGGACACCTCAGGTCCGGCGTCAGGCCCTCCACTTT
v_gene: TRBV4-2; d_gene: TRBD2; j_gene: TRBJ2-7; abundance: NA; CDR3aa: CASSQGGKRERYEQYF; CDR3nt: TGTGCCAGCAGCCAAGGTGGAAAGCGGGAGAGATACGAGCAGTACTTC
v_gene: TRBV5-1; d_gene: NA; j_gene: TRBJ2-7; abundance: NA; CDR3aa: CASSLDISVEQYF; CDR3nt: TGCGCCAGCAGCTTGGATATTTCGGTCGAGCAGTACTTC
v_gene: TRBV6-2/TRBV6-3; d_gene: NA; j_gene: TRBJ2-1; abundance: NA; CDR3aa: CASSYSRTRDEQFF; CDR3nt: TGTGCCAGCAGTTACTCGAGAACTAGGGATGAGCAGTTCTTC
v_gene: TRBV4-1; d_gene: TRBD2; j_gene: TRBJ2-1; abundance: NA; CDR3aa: CASSQDGAGGYNEQFF; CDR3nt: TGCGCCAGCAGCCAAGACGGAGCGGGAGGTTACAATGAGCAGTTCTTC